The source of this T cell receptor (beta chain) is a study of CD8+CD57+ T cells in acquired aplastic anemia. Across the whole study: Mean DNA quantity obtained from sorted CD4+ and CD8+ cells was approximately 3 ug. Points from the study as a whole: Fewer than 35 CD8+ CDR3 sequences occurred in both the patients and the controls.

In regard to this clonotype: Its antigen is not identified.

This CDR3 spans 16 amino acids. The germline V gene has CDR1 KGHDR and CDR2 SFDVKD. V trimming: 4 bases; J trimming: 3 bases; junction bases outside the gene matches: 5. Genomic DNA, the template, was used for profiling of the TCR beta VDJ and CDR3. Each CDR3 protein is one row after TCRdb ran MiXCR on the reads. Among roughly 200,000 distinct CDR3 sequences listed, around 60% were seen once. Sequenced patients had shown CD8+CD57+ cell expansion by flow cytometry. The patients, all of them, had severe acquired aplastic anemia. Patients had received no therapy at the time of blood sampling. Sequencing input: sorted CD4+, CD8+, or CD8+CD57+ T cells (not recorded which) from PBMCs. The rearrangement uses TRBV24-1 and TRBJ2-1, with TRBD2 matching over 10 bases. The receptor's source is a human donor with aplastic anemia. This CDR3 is CATSDRASGSYNEQFF. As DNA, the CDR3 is TGTGCCACCAGTGACAGAGCTAGCGGGAGCTACAATGAGCAGTTCTTC.